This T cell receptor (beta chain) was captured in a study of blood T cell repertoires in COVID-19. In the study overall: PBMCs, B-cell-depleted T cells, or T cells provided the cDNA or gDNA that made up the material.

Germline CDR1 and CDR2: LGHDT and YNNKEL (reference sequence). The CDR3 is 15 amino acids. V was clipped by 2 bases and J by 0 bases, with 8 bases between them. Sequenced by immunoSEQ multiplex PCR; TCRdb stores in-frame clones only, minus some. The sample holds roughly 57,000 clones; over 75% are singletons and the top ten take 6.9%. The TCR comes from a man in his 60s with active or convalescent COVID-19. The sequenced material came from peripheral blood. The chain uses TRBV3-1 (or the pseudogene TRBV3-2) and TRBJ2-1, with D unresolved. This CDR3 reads CASSQRSGSYNEQFF. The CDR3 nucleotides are TGTGCCAGCAGCCAAAGATCCGGCTCCTACAATGAGCAGTTCTTC.